The clone carrying this T cell receptor (beta chain) showed up just once. What it recognizes is unknown. The source of the sample is a study of T cell responses to AZD1222 COVID-19 vaccine. Study-level information: Second-dose intervals near 4 or 12 weeks were combined.

CDR3 length equals 14 residues. Germline V gene sequence: CDR1 LNHDA, CDR2 SQIVND (reference sequence). Trimming at V came to 8 bases and at J to 3 bases, leaving 9 bases not matched to a gene. Some clones are missing from TCRdb's copy, which holds only in-frame ones; the method was immunoSEQ multiplex PCR. Altogether 95,000 to 150,000 clones are present, 88% being singletons, with the ten largest covering around 3.5%. Points from the study as a whole: Spike-wide coverage was observed for vaccine-associated CD4 TCRs, with dominant responses at 160-218 and 743-854.

The sample was peripheral blood, taken on day 0 of AZD1222 vaccination. This chain connects TRBV19 to TRBJ1-2, with 7 bases fitting TRBD1. The receptor was isolated from an adult in good health. CDR3: CASRRAGGDYGYTF. The CDR3 nucleotides are TGTGCCAGTCGAAGGGCAGGGGGGGACTATGGCTACACCTTC. The variable domain in full, completed from reference TRBV19 and TRBJ1-2, reads DGGITQSPKYLFRKEGQNVTLSCEQNLNHDAMYWYRQDPGQGLRLIYYSQIVNDFQKGDIAEGYSVSREKKESFPLTVTSAQKNPTAFYLCASRRAGGDYGYTFGSGTRLTVV.